The T cell receptor beta chain described here comes from a study of technical replicates of blood from several donors. Generated by immunoSEQ multiplex PCR, the TCRdb table keeps only in-frame clones and is missing some. There are about 75,000 clones in the sample; around 97% occur only once, and around 0.18% lies in the top ten. Sequenced: T cells isolated from PBMCs. This clonotype originated in a human donor in good health.

The CDR3, as DNA: TGTGCCAGCAGTGCCCGGGAGGTTGGTATGCCCCAGCATTTT. Amino acids: CASSAREVGMPQHF. The chain combines TRBV27 with TRBJ1-5; D is uncertain. CDR3 length equals 14 residues. Between the trimmed V and J ends, which lost 5 bases and 9 bases, there was a span of 17 bases. Germline V gene data show CDR1 as MNHEY and CDR2 as SMNVEV (reference sequence).